This entry describes one T cell receptor (beta chain). There is no known antigen for this receptor. Base qualities are not at hand, and no much larger clone is one base apart. In total, roughly 670 healthy bone marrow donors made up the cohort. Cohort members were all nominally healthy when sampled, although unrecorded immune exposures were likely present. The donor tested CMV seropositive and was one of the 289 seropositive cohort members. Every donor gave a peripheral blood sample, and the peripheral blood mononuclear cells from that sample were used for TCR beta sequencing. Genomic DNA extraction from the blood cell samples was performed with the Qiagen DNeasy Blood Extraction Kit. According to the germline V gene, CDR1 reads MNHNS and CDR2 reads SASEGT. Spanning cysteine to phenylalanine, the CDR3 consists of 15 amino acids. This entry keeps only the CDR3 DNA: 45 bases, framed from base 1. V trim: 8 bases; J trim: 5 bases; unmatched bases: 10.

This entry comes from a study of cytomegalovirus exposure and HLA in healthy donors (TCRdb year 2017). About the investigation overall: According to an earlier analysis of 450 to 650 of the donors, 150 million to 200 million T cells yielded 95 million to 140 million unique TCR beta sequences and about 300 Gb of sequence data. Rather than drawing on any new phenotypic data, the later analysis identified candidate immune exposures from TCR beta sequences and the way those sequences occurred across donors. An early release that covered around 590 HLA-typed donors contained approximately 300 gigabases of sequencing data and around 80 million unique TCR sequences. The study was designed to test whether signatures of past pathogen exposure could be identified by cataloging public T cell receptors. The T cell repertoires of about 700 subjects were profiled by immunosequencing and related to cytomegalovirus serostatus. The genetic ancestry cluster associated with self-reported Caucasian donors included 81% of the 300 to 450 genotyped donors. The study combined high-throughput TCR immunosequencing, statistical association of individual TCRs with disease status, and machine learning to predict cytomegalovirus infection status. The number of typed donors differed by locus: about 629-630 for A, B, C, DRB1 and DQB1; some 540 for DQA1; some 590 for DPA1; and about 450 for DPB1. Donor age, sex, ethnicity and CMV serostatus were collected together with the repertoire data. Roughly 5 DR-DQ haplotypes were handled as single units for association and clustering, since linkage in the cohort was strong. Besides the first cohort of 666 subjects, a separate validation cohort made up of over 95 different subjects was used. Class I and class II HLA loci were covered by the typing at four-digit resolution. To study patterns of TCR occurrence, a later analysis re-analyzed previously published TCR beta repertoires from 650 to 750 donors and added high-resolution HLA genotyping. An earlier analysis of 500 to 750 of the donors applied high-throughput TCR beta sequencing to assess whether each TCR beta V gene segment acted as functional or pseudogenic. Across around 400 genotyped donors of the cohort, an average of about 240,000 unique TCR beta nucleotide sequences per donor were sequenced, and 15% to 20% of those sequences were non-productive. All discovery cohort repertoires had been generated on a single sequencing platform. A later genetic analysis took genome-wide SNP genotypes for about 55% of the roughly 700 donors and used that subset as a discovery cohort. Paper-wide results and their limitations: In a later analysis, most CMV-associated TCR beta chains were found to appear HLA-restricted, with HLA associations seemingly driven largely by CMV exposure. HLA typing was unavailable for some donors at each locus, so association tests used only the typed subset. According to the authors, the approach could potentially be generalized to other disease states and immunological phenotypes. Compared with the roughly 600-donor mean, donors in an Asian-associated ancestry cluster had fewer N-insertions in productive TCRs, according to a later genetic analysis. A later analysis found that TCR association rates varied across HLA loci, with DRB1 alleles showing the most associated TCRs and HLA-C alleles the fewest. The classifier was reported to diagnose cytomegalovirus status with high specificity and sensitivity in both the original cohort and the validation cohort. Strong co-occurrence of HLA alleles, especially DR and DQ, made assigning TCR associations to individual alleles difficult. In this cohort, only TCR beta chains were sequenced, and detectable features were limited by the absence of alpha or paired-chain data. The earlier analysis of 587 of the donors excluded approximately 17 rarely observed V segments, including chromosome 9 orphons, because counts were too low. In an earlier analysis of a few hundred of the donors, most TCR beta V segments were observed in productive rearrangements about 87% or about 30% of the time, broadly matching IMGT annotations. Because the 87-base-pair reads could not distinguish some IMGT-functional V segments, including TRBV6-2 and TRBV6-3, those segments were excluded. In the study, approximately 160 TCR beta chains were listed as associated with cytomegalovirus. Presence/absence analyses assumed roughly uniform sequencing depth across donors, an assumption that may not hold. Most TCR sequences were observed very rarely across donors, whereas some public TCRs were present in many individuals. A further reported finding was that TCR beta sequences accurately predicted the HLA-A and HLA-B alleles for most subjects in the first cohort. In a later analysis, HLA-associated TCR beta chains were found to be more clonally expanded and to have lower generation probabilities than equally common non-associated chains. Correlated functional status among segregating V segments might be attributable to linkage disequilibrium, but an unknown experimental factor could not be ruled out. For the cohort, immune exposure information was limited to CMV serostatus. In a later genetic analysis, a missense DCLRE1C variant was associated with V-gene and J-gene trimming of TCR beta chains, and the association was replicated in an independent cohort. According to a later analysis, parvovirus B19, influenza, CMV and Epstein-Barr virus appeared linked to several top co-occurrence clusters. A later analysis associated 16,951 TCR beta sequences with specific HLA alleles at a false discovery rate of 0.05. In vitro tests confirmed that a few of the cytomegalovirus-associated TCR beta chains recognize cytomegalovirus antigens. A cluster of highly shared sequence variants was judged likely to represent a technical artifact of the sequencing pipeline.

Library method: the immunoSEQ multiplex PCR assay. For the multiplex PCR, a mixture combining 60 forward primers for TCR Vbeta segments and 13 reverse primers for TCR Jbeta segments was used. Amplification of the CDR3 region of rearranged TCR beta genes was performed with a multiplex PCR assay on genomic DNA. Amplified TCR beta libraries were sequenced as 87-base-pair reads on the Illumina HiSeq System. In the paper's pipeline: A later analysis tallied 80 million to 95 million unique TCR beta chains across the 700 or so repertoires, and about 10 million of those chains were shared by two or more donors. To remove PCR and sequencing errors, raw reads were error-corrected and collapsed into unique sequences using a nearest-neighbor algorithm that merged closely related sequences. Alignment of CDR3 sequences to IMGT reference sequences was used to assign V, D and J gene segments. Each retained sequence needed at least a six-nucleotide match to both a V gene segment and a J gene segment. A rearrangement was called productive if the CDR3 had no stop codons and remained in frame with V and J, and every other rearrangement was called non-productive. CDR3 was defined by IMGT convention, running from the second conserved V-encoded cysteine to the conserved J-encoded phenylalanine. The earlier analysis of some 580 of the donors excluded any sequence lacking an unambiguous match to a single V gene segment. An earlier analysis of about 600 of the donors called V segments functional above 56.7% productive rearrangements and segregating when the between-donor standard deviation exceeded 5%. To diagnose cytomegalovirus status from the catalog of TCR beta chain sequences, a statistical classification framework was built. V and J gene assignment, in a later analysis, came from comparing TCR nucleotide sequences with IMGT/GENE-DB human TR gene sequences. Using the TCRdist pipeline, a later analysis assigned CDR3 sequences along with most-parsimonious VDJ recombination scenarios. A later analysis defined each TCR beta chain by its CDR3 amino acid sequence plus V-gene family, and excluded reads lacking a unique V-gene family. As a way to deal with suspected cross-contamination and a sequencing artifact, a later analysis dropped 450 to 600 nucleotide sequences that were highly shared and had low generation probability. In a later analysis, a clonal expansion index was calculated for each public chain from normalized within-repertoire ranks of inferred template counts. In a later analysis, generation probabilities were computed with a VDJ recombination model fitted to out-of-frame rearrangements, and the resulting probabilities were checked against IGoR. In a later analysis, hypergeometric tests were used to score TCR-TCR, TCR-HLA and TCR-CMV co-occurrence, with a repertoire-size bias correction applied to TCR pairs. To estimate false discovery rates, a later analysis permuted the HLA or CMV assignments 20 times. A later analysis grouped co-occurring TCRs with DBSCAN, adding TCRdist sequence similarity when clustering within HLA-allele-positive subsets. Repertoires with fewer than 30,000 or more than 120,000 public chains were left out of co-occurrence clustering, as were five repertoires with anomalous nucleotide sharing. TCRdb holds this immuneACCESS table with in-frame rearrangements only. Some clones are missing; in checked studies, unresolved V genes explain under half, and the rest has no known cause. V, J and clone size are those of that table, while D and trimming were read from the DNA. In this sample the table shows about 120,000 clones, about 60% of which occur a single time. The ten largest account for approximately 9.1% of the sample.

The receptor was isolated from a man aged 35 to 55 in good health and CMV-seropositive. Input material: PBMCs. The chain was built from TRBV6-1 and TRBJ1-5, with TRBD1 identical over 9 junction bases. Here the CDR3 is given as CASLLGQGSDQPQHF. The nucleotide sequence reads TGTGCCAGCTTGCTGGGACAGGGTTCCGATCAGCCCCAGCATTTT.